This entry lists 8 T cell receptor beta chains sequenced from one sample in a study of blood T cell repertoires in COVID-19. Assay used: immunoSEQ multiplex PCR; TCRdb lists only in-frame clones, some missing. The profile shows some 140,000 clones, around 78% of them singletons. The sequenced material came from peripheral blood. The receptors shown here come from a man older than 75 with acute or convalescent COVID-19.

This chain joins TRBV5-4 and TRBJ1-1; D not certain. V was shortened by 4 bases and J by 5 bases, with 12 bases between the two germline ends. Germline V gives CDR1 SGHNT, CDR2 YYREEE (reference sequence). The CDR3 consists of 13 residues. The CDR3 region is CASSPNYGTEAFF. CDR3 in DNA: TGTGCCAGCAGCCCCAACTACGGGACTGAAGCTTTCTTT.

CDR3 nucleotide sequence: TGTGCCAGCAGCTTACTCCGGGCCACAGGCAGGAACGAGCAGTACTTC. Protein sequence: CASSLLRATGRNEQYF. The gene calls are TRBV11-2 and TRBJ2-7, with D perhaps TRBD1 (5 bases). CDR3 length: 16 amino acids. Germline assignment: CDR1 SGHAT and CDR2 FQNNGV. V lost 2 bases to trimming and J lost 5 bases, with 19 bases between them.

V gene TRBV5-6 combines with J gene TRBJ1-2, with 10 bases fitting TRBD1. Germline CDR1 reads SGHDT; CDR2 reads YYEEEE. This CDR3 comprises 16 residues. With V trimmed by 5 bases and J by 7 bases, 14 bases remained unmatched. The chain's CDR3 is CASSFKSGTGEVGYTF. The CDR3 DNA reads as TGTGCCAGCAGTTTCAAATCCGGGACAGGGGAAGTTGGCTACACCTTC.

V and J are TRBV24-1 and TRBJ1-2; 9 nucleotides match TRBD1. This CDR3 region has 15 residues. CDR1 KGHDR and CDR2 SFDVKD come from the germline V gene. J was trimmed by 4 bases and V by 3 bases; bases with no gene match: 5. CDR3 sequence: CATSDGPGQGYGYTF. CDR3 nucleotide sequence: TGTGCCACCAGTGATGGCCCGGGACAGGGCTATGGCTACACCTTC.

This clone appeared once. This sequence joins TRBV7-6 and TRBJ2-5; no clear D gene. CDR3 length: 11 residues. Germline CDR1 SGHVS, CDR2 FNYEAQ. V lost 8 bases, J lost 5 bases, and 9 bases lay in between. CDR3 residues: CASSMLETQYF. The DNA for the CDR3 is TGTGCCAGCTCAATGTTGGAGACCCAGTACTTC.

This clone came up once. J is TRBJ1-1 and V is TRBV7-2; unclear D gene. The CDR3 is 14 residues long. Germline V gene sequence: CDR1 SGHTA, CDR2 FQGNSA. The V end lost 6 bases, the J end lost 3 bases, and 14 bases lay between the germline ends. The CDR3, as DNA: TGTGCCAGCAGGTCCAGAACGGGGTACACTGAAGCTTTCTTT. The encoded protein is CASRSRTGYTEAFF.

The chain has TRBV11-3 and TRBJ2-5, with D possibly being TRBD1 (5 bases). This CDR3 has 14 amino acids. Germline values: CDR1 SGHNT, CDR2 YENEEA. V shed 5 bases and J shed 3 bases, with 13 bases lying between them. The CDR3 is CASSVLTAKETQYF. DNA for the CDR3: TGTGCCAGCAGCGTCCTGACAGCAAAAGAGACCCAGTACTTC.

This clone was observed at least ten times. This rearrangement joins TRBV19 to TRBJ1-1; tentative D call: TRBD1 (6 bases). Looked up from germline, CDR1 is LNHDA and CDR2 is SQIVND (reference sequence). Trimming took 7 bases from V and 3 from J, leaving 21 bases between them. The CDR3 covers 16 residues. CDR3: CASNVEGVGLDTEAFF. CDR3 bases: TGTGCCAGTAACGTTGAGGGGGTGGGGCTGGACACTGAAGCTTTCTTT.